This T cell receptor beta chain was captured by sequencing in a study of patients and donors after allogeneic stem cell transplantation. The CDR3 totals 17 residues. Germline V gives CDR1 SGHKS, CDR2 YYEKEE (reference sequence). The V end lost 3 bases, the J end lost 3 bases, and 18 bases lay between the germline ends. From the RT-PCR reads, TCRdb called clonotypes with MiXCR, one entry per CDR3 protein. The repertoire holds about 110,000 distinct CDR3 sequences, with around 35% as singletons. This rearrangement joins TRBV5-5 to TRBJ1-4; maybe TRBD1 (5 bases). The sample taken for sequencing was blood, either unsorted or a sorted T cell fraction (not recorded which). This TCR was sampled from a human donor who was either an allogeneic HSCT recipient or a stem cell or donor lymphocyte infusion donor (not recorded which). It is not recorded whose cells these are; they may come from a transplant donor. The CDR3 loop reads CASSSSPSREPNEKLFF. The CDR3, as DNA: TGTGCCAGCAGCTCCTCGCCGTCCAGGGAACCTAATGAAAAACTGTTTTTT. The full variable domain, its missing parts supplied by reference TRBV5-5 and TRBJ1-4, is DAGVTQSPTHLIKTRGQQVTLRCSPISGHKSVSWYQQVLGQGPQFIFQYYEKEERGRGNFPDRFSARQFPNYSSELNVNALLLGDSALYLCASSSSPSREPNEKLFFGSGTQLSVL.